Listed below are T cell receptor beta chains from one sample, sequenced in a study of human T cells and chemical hapten exposure. TCRdb re-called the RACE reads with MiXCR, one entry per CDR3 protein. This table has some 97,000 distinct CDR3 sequences, around 25% appearing once. This material consisted of whole blood, taken in connection with sensitization to the hapten diphenylcyclopropenone (DPC). All receptors come from a man aged 40-49 years with alopecia areata. Some clones in this sample may be carry-over from other donors' samples. Each CDR3 is given without its conserved first and last residue.

TRBJ2-5 TRBV10-3 AISDHLAGGQETQY
TRBJ2-7 TRBV28 ASSPLGGGKYEQY
TRBJ1-2 TRBV27 ASSFAGVGSYGYT
TRBJ2-7 TRBV6-2/TRBV6-3 ASSTTGGVYEQY
TRBJ1-1 TRBV5-6 ASRSEQGPNTEAF
TRBJ2-5 TRBV20-1 SASDQTQY
TRBJ1-5 TRBV20-1 SARVKGALYSNQPQH
TRBJ1-1 TRBV2 ASSPKWTGRVTEAF
TRBJ2-5 TRBV7-6 ASSLSQTQETQY
TRBJ2-1 TRBV3-1 ASSQAHRVYEQF
TRBJ2-1 TRBV28 ASSLFLRGEQF
TRBJ1-1 TRBV12-3/TRBV12-4 ASSFKRNTEAF
TRBJ2-2 TRBV12-5 ASGLQTGGWNTGELF
TRBJ2-3 TRBV3-1 ASSRQGLAGESTDTQY
TRBJ1-6 TRBV28 ASSRGAGDNSPLH
TRBJ2-5 TRBV7-9 ASSHGPGQGKETQY
TRBJ1-6 TRBV7-2 ASSRARNSPLH
TRBJ2-3 TRBV12-3/TRBV12-4 ASSLKGGSTDTQY
TRBJ2-3 TRBV6-5 ASSTGLGADTQY
TRBJ2-3 TRBV7-2 ASSLVGDADTQY
TRBJ2-1 TRBV7-9 ASPASGSVSEQF
TRBJ1-1 TRBV6-5 ASSHKPNTEAF
TRBJ2-5 TRBV20-1 SWISRDLRDQETQY